This T cell receptor (beta chain) emerged from a study of CD8 T cells in Susac syndrome. Study observations and caveats: The relatively small number of individuals in the TCR sequencing and HLA analysis was acknowledged by the study.

As regards this clonotype: Antigen unknown.

Random-hexamer reverse transcription was applied to about 0.45 to 1 ug RNA. A multiplex approach, immunoSEQ multiplex PCR, amplified TCR beta CDR3 across 54 Vbeta and 13 Jbeta. TCRdb re-analysed the immunoSEQ multiplex PCR reads in MiXCR, keeping a single row per CDR3 protein. The data contain about 240,000 distinct CDR3 sequences, 90% to 96% of them seen just once; the ten biggest clones take up 0.1%. Sequencing of TCR beta covered CD8+ and CD4+ T cells obtained from blood. Negative isolation yielded CD8+ and CD4+ T cells; FACS enriched TEMRA cells. Looked up from germline, CDR1 is SQVTM and CDR2 is ANQGSEA. The CDR3 is 15 amino acids. Trimming at V came to 6 bases and at J to 4 bases, leaving 12 bases not matched to a gene.

The receptor's source is a human donor with Susac syndrome. The genes are TRBV29-1 and TRBJ2-1, with 7 bases aligning to TRBD2. Sequencing was carried out using CD4+ T cells from PBMCs. The CDR3 sequence is CSVPFRLALYNEQFF. CDR3 DNA: TGCAGCGTCCCATTTCGACTAGCACTATACAATGAGCAGTTCTTC.